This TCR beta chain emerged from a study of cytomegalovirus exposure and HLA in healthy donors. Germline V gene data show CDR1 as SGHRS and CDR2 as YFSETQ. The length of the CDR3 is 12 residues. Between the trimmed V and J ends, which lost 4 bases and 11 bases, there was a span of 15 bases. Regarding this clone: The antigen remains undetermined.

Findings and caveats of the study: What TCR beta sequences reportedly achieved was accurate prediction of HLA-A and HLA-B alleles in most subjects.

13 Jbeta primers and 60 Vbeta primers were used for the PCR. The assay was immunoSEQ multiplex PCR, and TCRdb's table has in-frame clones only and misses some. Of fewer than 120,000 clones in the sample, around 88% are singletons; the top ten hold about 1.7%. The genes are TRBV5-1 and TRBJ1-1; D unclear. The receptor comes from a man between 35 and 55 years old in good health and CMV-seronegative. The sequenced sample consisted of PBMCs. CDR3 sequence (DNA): TGCGCCAGCAGCGAGGAGGGTCGCGGGGCTTTCTTT. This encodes CASSEEGRGAFF.